These 25 T cell receptor beta chains came from one sample sequenced in a study of shared clonotypes between healthy human individuals (dated by TCRdb to 2020 to 2022). The method behind the library was the immunoSEQ multiplex PCR assay. TCRdb mirrors the immuneACCESS table, restricted to in-frame sequences. Some clones are absent from its copies; in checked studies, under half trace to an unresolved V gene, and the reason for the others is unknown. Counted in this sample were millions of clones; roughly 91% of them appeared once. Approximately 1.7% of the sample is in the top ten clones. CD8 naive samples were obtained by positive selection for CCR7 among CD45RO-negative cells, yielding a CD45RA+CCR7+ population from which TemRA cells were excluded. Sequences were obtained from naive CD8+ T cells from PBMCs. The cell subset or site label, read with the paper, signifies: CD45RA+CCR7+. Source of these receptors: a man aged 18 to 30 in good health. Some clones in this sample may be carry-over from other donors' samples.

This clone was seen once. The rearrangement joins TRBV7-8 to TRBJ2-7; perhaps TRBD1 as D (6 bases). The CDR3 runs 14 residues. Trimming stripped 5 bases from V and 3 bases from J, with 14 bases between. Germline CDR1 is SGHVS and CDR2 is FQNEAQ. CDR3 bases: TGTGCCAGCAGCCATACGCCCAGGGGCTACGAGCAGTACTTC. Translating gives CASSHTPRGYEQYF.

The genes are TRBV7-2 and TRBJ2-1; D possibly corresponds to TRBD2 (6 bases). Trimming cost V 1 base and J 7 bases, with 11 bases left between them. Germline lookup yields CDR1 SGHTA and CDR2 FQGNSA. CDR3 length: 14 residues. The CDR3 region has the DNA TGTGCCAGCAGCTTAGTGGGCGCGGGGAATGAGCAGTTCTTC. Translation: CASSLVGAGNEQFF.

This chain's CDR3 is CASSPYSGKSSYEQYF. DNA of the CDR3: TGCGCCAGCAGCCCCTATAGCGGGAAAAGCTCCTACGAGCAGTACTTC. V usage is TRBV4-1 and J usage is TRBJ2-7; 8 bases match TRBD2. CDR3 size: 16 residues. Germline assignment: CDR1 MGHRA and CDR2 YSYEKL. J was trimmed by 0 bases and V by 4 bases; bases with no gene match: 8.

The chain is built from TRBV29-1 and TRBJ2-3; D unresolved. There are 14 residues in the CDR3. Germline loops: CDR1 SQVTM, CDR2 ANQGSEA. Between the trimmed V and J ends, which lost 1 base and 4 bases, there was a span of 12 bases. The CDR3 sequence: CSVEGASWADTQYF. The CDR3 region has the DNA TGCAGCGTTGAAGGCGCGTCCTGGGCAGATACGCAGTATTTT.

The chain carries TRBV11-1 and TRBJ1-1, with D possibly being TRBD1 (6 bases). The length of the CDR3 is 15 residues. The V gene's germline CDR1 is SGHAT and CDR2 FQDESV (reference sequence). V lost 5 bases, J lost 1 base, and 14 bases lay in between. The CDR3 DNA sequence: TGTGCCAGCAGCCAGATGGGACACTCGAACACTGAAGCTTTCTTT. This codes for CASSQMGHSNTEAFF. Drawing the rest from reference TRBV11-1 and TRBJ1-1, the complete variable domain is EAEVAQSPRYKITEKSQAVAFWCDPISGHATLYWYRQILGQGPELLVQFQDESVVDDSQLPKDRFSAERLKGVDSTLKIQPAELGDSAMYLCASSQMGHSNTEAFFGQGTRLTVV.

V and J are TRBV5-1 and TRBJ2-5; D is possibly TRBD2 (5 bases). Germline CDR1 is SGHRS and CDR2 is YFSETQ. The V gene lost 1 base and the J gene lost 3 bases, with 13 bases spanning the gap. This CDR3 region has 15 residues. The CDR3 loop reads CASSLSPRREETQYF. The CDR3 DNA follows: TGCGCCAGCAGCTTGAGCCCTCGGCGGGAAGAGACCCAGTACTTC.

The V call is TRBV4-1, the J call TRBJ2-7; maybe TRBD1 (6 bases). This CDR3 spans 15 amino acids. The germline V gene encodes CDR1 MGHRA and CDR2 YSYEKL. The V gene lost 5 bases and the J gene lost 3 bases, with 17 bases spanning the gap. For the CDR3, the DNA is TGCGCCAGCAGCACCACCCCAGGGGTTGGCTACGAGCAGTACTTC. This sequence encodes CASSTTPGVGYEQYF.

For this clone: This CDR3 is also generated by other DNA sequences in the sample. The chain recombines TRBV7-9 with TRBJ1-1; no definite D call. The CDR3 has 13 amino acids. From germline, CDR1 is SEHNR and CDR2 FQNEAQ (reference sequence). V shed 2 bases and J shed 1 base, with 5 bases lying between them. In DNA, the CDR3 is TGTGCCAGCAGCTTATTATCGAACACTGAAGCTTTCTTT. As protein: CASSLLSNTEAFF.

The rearrangement joins TRBV2 to TRBJ1-4, with 9 nucleotides matching TRBD1. There are 19 residues in the CDR3. With 1 base clipped from V and 12 bases from J, the junction kept 21 bases outside the gene matches. Germline V gives CDR1 SNHLY, CDR2 FYNNEI. This chain's CDR3 is CASSEDWRDRVGPMGELFF. The CDR3 DNA follows: TGTGCCAGCAGTGAAGATTGGCGGGACAGGGTGGGCCCTATGGGGGAACTGTTTTTT. The full variable domain, in which reference TRBV2 and TRBJ1-4 provide the parts outside the CDR3, is EPEVTQTPSHQVTQMGQEVILRCVPISNHLYFYWYRQILGQKVEFLVSFYNNEISEKSEIFDDQFSVERPDGSNFTLKIRSTKLEDSAMYFCASSEDWRDRVGPMGELFFGSGTQLSVL.

The chain recombines TRBV6-4 with TRBJ2-7; D is undetermined. This CDR3 contains 18 residues. Germline CDR1 and CDR2: MRHNA and SNTAGT. The germline V and J ends were trimmed by 0 bases and 3 bases, with 21 bases remaining between them. The CDR3 bases are TGTGCCAGCAGTGACTCGGCCCGCAAAGACCCACGGAACTACGAGCAGTACTTC. This encodes CASSDSARKDPRNYEQYF.

CDR3: CASSFGLAGGKTGELFF. Written as DNA, the CDR3 is TGTGCCAGCAGCTTCGGACTAGCGGGAGGGAAAACCGGGGAGCTGTTTTTT. The V and J genes are TRBV5-6 and TRBJ2-2, with TRBD2 identical over 15 bases. Trimming removed 2 bases from V and 5 bases from J; junction bases left unmatched: 4. The CDR3 is 17 amino acids. The germline V gene has CDR1 SGHDT and CDR2 YYEEEE.

This rearrangement joins TRBV10-3 to TRBJ1-1; the match to TRBD1 covers 7 bases. After removal of 6 bases from V and 2 bases from J, the junction contained 6 bases not matched to a gene. The CDR3 loop spans 14 amino acids. Looked up from germline, CDR1 is ENHRY and CDR2 is SYGVKD. This CDR3 is CAIRATGINTEAFF. In DNA form, the CDR3 reads TGTGCCATCAGGGCGACAGGGATCAACACTGAAGCTTTCTTT.

The chain has TRBV5-5 and TRBJ2-7; no clear D. Trimming pared 4 bases from V and 6 bases from J, leaving 17 bases between. Germline V gives CDR1 SGHKS, CDR2 YYEKEE (reference sequence). This CDR3 contains 14 residues. CDR3 bases: TGTGCCAGCAGCCCCATAAGGTCTTTCTCCGAGCAGTACTTC. It encodes CASSPIRSFSEQYF.

This chain uses TRBV27 with TRBJ2-7; 8 nucleotides agree with TRBD1. Germline CDR1 MNHEY, CDR2 SMNVEV (reference sequence). The J segment lost 6 bases and the V segment lost 9 bases, leaving 4 bases of the junction unmatched. The CDR3 runs 11 residues. The CDR3 spells CASFQGAEQYF. The DNA of the CDR3 is TGTGCCAGTTTCCAGGGGGCCGAGCAGTACTTC.

The genes are TRBV27 and TRBJ2-7, with 8 bases fitting TRBD2. The germline gives CDR1 MNHEY, CDR2 SMNVEV (reference sequence). This CDR3 contains 16 residues. The ends lost 4 bases at V and 6 bases at J; junction bases unmatched: 14. In DNA form, the CDR3 reads TGTGCCAGCAGTTGGGTTCAGGGACTAGGGCTGCGCGAGCAGTACTTC. It translates to CASSWVQGLGLREQYF.

The rearrangement uses TRBV11-2 and TRBJ2-7; D ambiguous. Per the germline V gene, CDR1 is SGHAT and CDR2 is FQNNGV. The CDR3 contains 13 residues. The V gene lost 5 bases and the J gene lost 6 bases, with 14 bases spanning the gap. The CDR3 DNA reads TGTGCCAGCAGCCCCGGGCGGTGGGTCGAGCAGTACTTC. It yields the protein CASSPGRWVEQYF.

This clone was recorded only once. Other DNA sequences from this sample encode an identical CDR3 as well. The J gene is TRBJ2-7, the V gene TRBV30, with D unclear. The germline gives CDR1 GTSNPN, CDR2 SVGIG (reference sequence). The germline V and J ends were trimmed by 2 bases and 7 bases, with 9 bases remaining between them. CDR3 length: 11 residues. CDR3 nucleotide sequence: TGTGCCTGGAGTCAAGGAGCAGAGCAGTACTTC. It is translated as CAWSQGAEQYF.

The chain uses TRBV7-9 and TRBJ2-1; 11 nucleotides align to TRBD2. The CDR3 is made up of 15 amino acids. V was clipped by 5 bases and J by 6 bases; unmatched bases: 6. Germline CDR1 and CDR2: SEHNR and FQNEAQ (reference sequence). Written as DNA, the CDR3 is TGTGCCAGCAGCCTGGGACTAGCGGAACTCAATGAGCAGTTCTTC. It yields the protein CASSLGLAELNEQFF.

The chain employs TRBV9 and TRBJ2-3; D may match TRBD1 or TRBD2 (5 bases each). Germline CDR1 SGDLS, CDR2 YYNGEE. The length of the CDR3 is 14 residues. The V and J ends lost 4 bases and 5 bases respectively, with 14 bases between them. CDR3 amino acids: CASSSHPGRDTQYF. CDR3 DNA sequence: TGTGCCAGCAGCTCCCATCCGGGGCGAGATACGCAGTATTTT.

This clone was seen just once. The gene calls are TRBV6-5 and TRBJ1-1; no clear D. Trimming left V 6 bases short and J 2 bases short, with 10 bases between. The CDR3 contains 13 residues. The V gene's germline CDR1 is MNHEY and CDR2 SVGAGI. The CDR3 DNA is TGTGCCAGCAGGGAGAGGTACAACACTGAAGCTTTCTTT. This codes for CASRERYNTEAFF.

This clone was seen once. The V and J genes are TRBV28 and TRBJ1-1; 10 nucleotides align to TRBD1. CDR1 and CDR2 (germline): MDHEN, SYDVKM. This CDR3 is 15 amino acids long. Unmatched junction bases numbered 7, after V lost 5 bases and J lost 4 bases. This CDR3 reads CASSPGTGAITEAFF. The CDR3 nucleotides read TGTGCCAGCAGTCCCGGGACAGGGGCCATCACTGAAGCTTTCTTT.

J is TRBJ2-3 and V is TRBV6-6; 7 nucleotides line up with TRBD1. The CDR3 runs to 15 residues. Germline V CDR1 and CDR2: MNHNY, SVGAGI (reference sequence). Trimming removed 5 bases from V and 2 bases from J; junction bases left unmatched: 7. The CDR3 protein is CASSHDRDPTDTQYF. In DNA, the CDR3 is TGTGCCAGCAGTCACGACAGGGACCCCACAGATACGCAGTATTTT.

J is TRBJ1-1 and V is TRBV27; TRBD1 agrees at 7 bases. The CDR3 extends over 18 amino acids. V shed 5 bases, J shed 3 bases, and the junction held 18 bases outside the gene matches. Germline loops: CDR1 MNHEY, CDR2 SMNVEV (reference sequence). The CDR3, as DNA: TGTGCCAGCAGTCCGTTTCCGGGACAGTTGGGTACTTACACTGAAGCTTTCTTT. Its translation: CASSPFPGQLGTYTEAFF.

The V call is TRBV25-1, the J call TRBJ2-5; D is possibly TRBD2 (5 bases). The length of the CDR3 is 17 residues. The germline V and J ends were trimmed by 3 bases and 5 bases, with 22 bases remaining between them. Germline CDR1 and CDR2: MGHDK and SYGVNS. CDR3 loop: CASSETSVGRGRETQYF. The CDR3 DNA reads as TGTGCCAGCAGTGAGACCTCCGTGGGTCGGGGTAGGGAGACCCAGTACTTC.

The chain couples TRBV27 to TRBJ2-3, with a tentative D call TRBD2 (6 bases). Germline CDR1 is MNHEY and CDR2 is SMNVEV (reference sequence). The CDR3 length is 16 residues. V was trimmed by 2 bases and J by 0 bases, leaving 12 bases between them. CDR3 bases: TGTGCCAGCAGTTTAGGCCTAGCGATCAGCACAGATACGCAGTATTTT. Amino acid sequence: CASSLGLAISTDTQYF.